This T cell receptor beta chain appears in the sequencing data of a study of metastatic and nonmetastatic thyroid tumors (dated by TCRdb to 2018 to 2021). Regarding the study in general: The researchers compared repertoires between peripheral blood samples and tumor or nodule tissue samples from patients with malignant or benign thyroid disease.

No treatment had been received by any patient before thyroid surgery. Using T-cell receptor beta sequencing, the researchers looked back retrospectively at clinical samples from patients, gathered between the early 2010s and the late 2010s. Remarks on this clone: No cognate antigen has been identified for it. Sequence at one end of the junction differs from germline and may be a read error.

Library prep was done by PCR. The reads were generated on an Illumina HiSeq 4000. The TCR beta-chain CDR3 region of each patient was profiled by high-throughput sequencing. As for the authors' bioinformatics: A classifier to discriminate distant-metastatic papillary thyroid cancer patients was built from CDR3 differences across clinicopathological groups. The Shannon index was used to assess repertoire diversity, and the Morisita-Horn index was used to assess tumor-blood repertoire similarity. TCRdb ran its own pipeline on the public reads, namely fastp trimming at Q25 and MiXCR clone calling, and kept in-frame beta chains. TCRdb assigned the V and J calls; the authors' analysis was not used. This sample is represented by approximately 4,900 clones; around 30% of them were singletons. The biggest ten clones account for approximately 15% of the sample. The germline V gene (reference sequence) supplies CDR1 SGHAT and CDR2 FQDESV. The CDR3, cysteine through phenylalanine, is 13 amino acids long. The retained sequence is limited to the CDR3, 39 bases, with the frame set at the first base.

On the study overall, not on this receptor specifically: TCR beta diversity was reported as significantly higher in malignant tumors than in benign nodules, in both blood and tumor samples.

The sequence came from a female donor with papillary thyroid cancer or a benign thyroid nodule (not recorded which). Some clones in this sample may be carry-over from other donors' samples. The sequence joins TRBV11-1 to TRBJ2-7, with the D segment identity uncertain. The sample consisted of adjacent normal tissue. The encoded CDR3 is CASSFVSAREHYF. The DNA is as follows: TGTGCAAGCAGCTTTGTTTCTGCACGCGAGCATTACTTC.